The 7 T cell receptor beta chains below come from one sample, sequenced in a study of control samples from healthy donors and cancer patients. Generated by immunoSEQ multiplex PCR, the TCRdb table keeps only in-frame clones and is missing some. This sample has 120,000 or so clones, with about 90% found just once. The sample was blood. These receptors came from a man aged 18 to 30 in good health.

This clone was recorded a few times. The chain carries TRBV6-2 or TRBV6-3 and TRBJ1-1; D call uncertain. Germline loops: CDR1 MNHEY, CDR2 SVGEGT. The V end was cut by 3 bases, the J end by 8 bases, with 10 bases between. This CDR3 contains 12 residues. CDR3 region: CASSYSLGEAFF. The CDR3 DNA reads TGTGCCAGCAGTTATAGCCTAGGGGAAGCTTTCTTT.

A note on this clone: Distinct nucleotide sequences in the sample also encode this CDR3. This rearrangement joins TRBV19 to TRBJ2-5, with no clear D. CDR1 LNHDA and CDR2 SQIVND come from the germline V gene (reference sequence). The CDR3 is made up of 12 amino acids. V lost 4 bases to trimming and J lost 2 bases, with 5 bases between them. Here the CDR3 DNA reads TGTGCCAGTAGTACGAATCAAGAGACCCAGTACTTC. Protein sequence: CASSTNQETQYF.

The gene calls are TRBV18 and TRBJ1-1; TRBD1 matches at 9 bases. CDR3 size: 16 residues. After removal of 3 bases from V and 10 bases from J, the junction contained 15 bases not matched to a gene. Germline lookup yields CDR1 KGHSH and CDR2 LQKENI. The CDR3 spells CASSPSSDRGVSGAFF. The CDR3 DNA reads TGTGCCAGCTCACCTTCCTCCGACAGGGGGGTCTCCGGAGCTTTCTTT. Full variable domain (rest looked up from reference TRBV18 and TRBJ1-1): NAGVMQNPRHLVRRRGQEARLRCSPMKGHSHVYWYRQLPEEGLKFMVYLQKENIIDESGMPKERFSAEFPKEGPSILRIQQVVRGDSAAYFCASSPSSDRGVSGAFFGQGTRLTVV.

This sequence joins TRBV6-2 or TRBV6-3 and TRBJ1-5; TRBD1 matches 8 bases. Germline CDR1 reads MNHEY; CDR2 reads SVGEGT. The ends lost 6 bases at V and 7 bases at J; junction bases unmatched: 17. The CDR3 is 17 residues long. The CDR3 region is CASSPAIPDRGWQPQHF. Here the CDR3 DNA reads TGTGCCAGCAGCCCCGCCATCCCAGACAGGGGCTGGCAGCCCCAGCATTTT.

The table lists this clone with a few counts. The chain employs TRBV6-2 or TRBV6-3 and TRBJ1-1; TRBD1 might be the D (6 bases). V was shortened by 5 bases and J by 3 bases, with 22 bases between the two germline ends. The germline V gene encodes CDR1 MNHEY and CDR2 SVGEGT. This CDR3 has 17 residues. The CDR3, as DNA: TGTGCCAGCAGTCCCGAAGTCGGGGGCCTAGGGTACACTGAAGCTTTCTTT. Its protein is CASSPEVGGLGYTEAFF.

The rearrangement joins TRBV5-8 to TRBJ2-7; D not resolved. Per the germline V gene, CDR1 is SGHTS and CDR2 is YDEGEE. The CDR3 is 14 residues long. Trimming took 0 bases from V and 1 from J, leaving 8 bases between them. CDR3 coding DNA: TGTGCCAGCAGCTTGGAGGTGGGGTCCTACGAGCAGTACTTC. The encoded protein is CASSLEVGSYEQYF.

The chain combines TRBV4-1 with TRBJ2-4; D possibly corresponds to TRBD1 (6 bases). CDR1 is MGHRA, CDR2 YSYEKL, per germline. Between the trimmed V and J ends, which lost 5 bases and 3 bases, there was a span of 17 bases. The CDR3 extends over 16 amino acids. The CDR3 region has the DNA TGCGCCAGCAGCGATCCGGGCAGGGGCTTCAAAAACATTCAGTACTTC. This translates into CASSDPGRGFKNIQYF.